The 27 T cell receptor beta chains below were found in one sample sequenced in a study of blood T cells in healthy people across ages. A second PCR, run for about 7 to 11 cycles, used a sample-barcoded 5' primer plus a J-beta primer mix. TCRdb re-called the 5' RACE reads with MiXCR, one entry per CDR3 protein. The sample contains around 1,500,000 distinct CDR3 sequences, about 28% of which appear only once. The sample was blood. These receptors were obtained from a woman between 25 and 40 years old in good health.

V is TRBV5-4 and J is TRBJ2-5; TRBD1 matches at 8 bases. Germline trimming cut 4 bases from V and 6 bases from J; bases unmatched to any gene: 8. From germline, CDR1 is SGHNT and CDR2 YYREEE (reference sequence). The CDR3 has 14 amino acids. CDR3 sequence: CASSPDRGTKTQYF. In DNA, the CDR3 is TGTGCCAGCAGCCCCGACAGGGGTACGAAGACCCAGTACTTC.

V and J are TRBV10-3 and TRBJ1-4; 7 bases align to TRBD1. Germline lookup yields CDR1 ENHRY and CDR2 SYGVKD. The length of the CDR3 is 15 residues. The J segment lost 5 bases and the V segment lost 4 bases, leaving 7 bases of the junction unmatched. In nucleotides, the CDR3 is TGTGCCATCAGTGGTACAGGGGCGGCGAATGAAAAACTGTTTTTT. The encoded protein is CAISGTGAANEKLFF.

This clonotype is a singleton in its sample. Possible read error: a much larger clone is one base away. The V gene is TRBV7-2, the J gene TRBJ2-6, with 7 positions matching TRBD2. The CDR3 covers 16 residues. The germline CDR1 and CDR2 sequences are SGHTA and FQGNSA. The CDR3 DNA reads TGTGCCGGCAGCTTAAGCGGGACCCCTGGGGCCAACGTCCTGACTTTC. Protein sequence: CAGSLSGTPGANVLTF. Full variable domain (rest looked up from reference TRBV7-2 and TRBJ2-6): GAGVSQSPSNKVTEKGKDVELRCDPISGHTALYWYRQSLGQGLEFLIYFQGNSAPDKSGLPSDRFSAERTGGSVSTLTIQRTQQEDSAVYLCAGSLSGTPGANVLTFGAGSRLTVL.

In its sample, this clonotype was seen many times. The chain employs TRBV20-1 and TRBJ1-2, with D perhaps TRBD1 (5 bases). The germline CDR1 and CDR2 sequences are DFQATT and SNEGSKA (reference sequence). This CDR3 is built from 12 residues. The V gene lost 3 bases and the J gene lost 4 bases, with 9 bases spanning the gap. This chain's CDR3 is CSASSGVYGYTF. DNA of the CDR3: TGCAGTGCTAGTTCGGGGGTCTATGGCTACACCTTC.

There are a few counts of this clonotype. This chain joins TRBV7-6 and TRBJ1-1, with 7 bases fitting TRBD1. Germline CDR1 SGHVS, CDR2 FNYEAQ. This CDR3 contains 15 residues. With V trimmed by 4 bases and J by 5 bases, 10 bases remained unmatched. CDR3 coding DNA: TGTGCCAGCAGCTCCTACCCGACAGGGATGACTGAAGCTTTCTTT. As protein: CASSSYPTGMTEAFF.

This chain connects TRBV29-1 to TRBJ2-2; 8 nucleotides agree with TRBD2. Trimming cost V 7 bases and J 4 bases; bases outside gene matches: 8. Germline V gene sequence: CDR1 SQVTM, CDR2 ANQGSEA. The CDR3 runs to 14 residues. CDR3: CSARGRMGTGELFF. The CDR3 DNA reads TGCAGCGCACGCGGGAGGATGGGCACCGGGGAGCTGTTTTTT.

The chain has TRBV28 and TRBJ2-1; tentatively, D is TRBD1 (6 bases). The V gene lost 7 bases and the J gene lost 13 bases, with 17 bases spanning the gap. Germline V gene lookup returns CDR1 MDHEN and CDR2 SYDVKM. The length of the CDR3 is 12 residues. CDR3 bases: TGTGCCAGCACTTCCCCCGTCAGGGGTCAGTTCTTC. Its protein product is CASTSPVRGQFF.

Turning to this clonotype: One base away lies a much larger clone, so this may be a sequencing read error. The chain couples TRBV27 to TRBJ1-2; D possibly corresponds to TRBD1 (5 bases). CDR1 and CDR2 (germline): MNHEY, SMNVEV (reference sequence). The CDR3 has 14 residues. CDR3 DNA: TGTGCCGGCAGTCCTCCTGCAGGGCTCTATGGCTACACCTTC. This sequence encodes CAGSPPAGLYGYTF.

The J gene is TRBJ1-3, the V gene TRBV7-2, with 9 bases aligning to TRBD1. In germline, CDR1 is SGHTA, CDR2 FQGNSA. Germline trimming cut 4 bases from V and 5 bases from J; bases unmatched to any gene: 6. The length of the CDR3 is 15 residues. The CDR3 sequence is CASSSQQGARNTIYF. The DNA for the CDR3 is TGTGCCAGCAGCTCGCAACAGGGGGCAAGAAACACCATATATTTT.

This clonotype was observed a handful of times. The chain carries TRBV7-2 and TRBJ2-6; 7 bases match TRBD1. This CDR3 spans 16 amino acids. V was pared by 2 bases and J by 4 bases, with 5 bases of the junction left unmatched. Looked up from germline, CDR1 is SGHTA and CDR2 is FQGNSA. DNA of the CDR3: TGTGCCAGCAGCTTAACTACAGGGGTCGGGGCCAACGTCCTGACTTTC. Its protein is CASSLTTGVGANVLTF.

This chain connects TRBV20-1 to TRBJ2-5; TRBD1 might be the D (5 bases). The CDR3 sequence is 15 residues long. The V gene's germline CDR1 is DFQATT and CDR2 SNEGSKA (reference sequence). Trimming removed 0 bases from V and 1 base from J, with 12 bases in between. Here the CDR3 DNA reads TGCAGTGCTAGAGATGGAGCCCAGGGCCAAGAGACCCAGTACTTC. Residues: CSARDGAQGQETQYF.

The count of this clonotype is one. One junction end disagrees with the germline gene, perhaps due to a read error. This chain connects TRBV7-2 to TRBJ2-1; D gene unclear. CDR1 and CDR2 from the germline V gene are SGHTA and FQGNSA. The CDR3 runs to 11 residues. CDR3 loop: CASRERYDQFF. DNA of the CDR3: TGTGCCAGCAGAGAGAGATATGACCAGTTCTTC.

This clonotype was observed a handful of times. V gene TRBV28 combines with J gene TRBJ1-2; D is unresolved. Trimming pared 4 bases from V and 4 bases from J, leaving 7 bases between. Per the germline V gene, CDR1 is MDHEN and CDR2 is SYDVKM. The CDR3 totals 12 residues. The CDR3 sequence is CASSWDIYGYTF. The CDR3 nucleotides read TGTGCCAGCAGTTGGGATATCTATGGCTACACCTTC.

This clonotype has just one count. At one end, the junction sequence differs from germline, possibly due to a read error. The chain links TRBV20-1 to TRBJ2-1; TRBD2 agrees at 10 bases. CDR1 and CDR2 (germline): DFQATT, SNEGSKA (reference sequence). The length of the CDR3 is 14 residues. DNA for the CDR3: TGCAGCGCTAGGGCCACTAGCGGGATCAATGAGCAGTTCTTC. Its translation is CSARATSGINEQFF.

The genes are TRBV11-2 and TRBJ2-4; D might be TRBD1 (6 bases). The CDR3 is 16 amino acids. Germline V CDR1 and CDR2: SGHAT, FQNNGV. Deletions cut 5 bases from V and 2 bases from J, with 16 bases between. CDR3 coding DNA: TGTGCCAGCAGCCCCGGTGGGGGCCTATCCAAAAACATTCAGTACTTC. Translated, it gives CASSPGGGLSKNIQYF.

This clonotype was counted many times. The CDR3 region has the DNA TGTGCCAGCAGCCAGCGGGAGGGGAATGAGCAGTTCTTC. Its translation is CASSQREGNEQFF. The chain couples TRBV6-4 to TRBJ2-1; 10 nucleotides agree with TRBD2. Germline assignment: CDR1 MRHNA and CDR2 SNTAGT. J lost 7 bases, V lost 6 bases, and 3 bases had no gene match. CDR3 size: 13 residues.

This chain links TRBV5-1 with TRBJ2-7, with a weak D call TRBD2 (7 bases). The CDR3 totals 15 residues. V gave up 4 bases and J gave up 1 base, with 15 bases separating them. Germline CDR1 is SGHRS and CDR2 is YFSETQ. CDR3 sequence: CASSRGAVASYEQYF. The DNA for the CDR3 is TGCGCCAGCAGCCGGGGGGCGGTTGCTTCCTACGAGCAGTACTTC.

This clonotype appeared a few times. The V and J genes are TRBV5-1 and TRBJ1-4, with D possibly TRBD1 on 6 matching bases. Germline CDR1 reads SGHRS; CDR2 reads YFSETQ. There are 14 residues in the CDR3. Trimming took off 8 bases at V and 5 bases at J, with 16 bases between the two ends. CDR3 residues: CASRGAMRNEKLFF. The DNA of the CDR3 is TGCGCCAGTCGGGGGGCGATGAGGAATGAAAAACTGTTTTTT.

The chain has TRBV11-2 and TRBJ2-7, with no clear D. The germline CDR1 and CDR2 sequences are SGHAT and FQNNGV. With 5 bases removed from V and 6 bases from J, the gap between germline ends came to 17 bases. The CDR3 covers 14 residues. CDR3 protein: CASSLGRKGLEQYF. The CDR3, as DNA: TGTGCCAGCAGCCTGGGAAGGAAGGGCCTCGAGCAGTACTTC.

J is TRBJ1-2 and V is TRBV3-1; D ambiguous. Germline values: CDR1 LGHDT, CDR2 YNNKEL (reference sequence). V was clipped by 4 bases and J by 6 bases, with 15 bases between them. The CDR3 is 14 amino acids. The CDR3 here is CASSPGIQGHGYTF. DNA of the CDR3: TGTGCCAGCAGCCCCGGCATTCAAGGGCATGGCTACACCTTC. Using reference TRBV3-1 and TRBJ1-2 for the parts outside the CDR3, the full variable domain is DTAVSQTPKYLVTQMGNDKSIKCEQNLGHDTMYWYKQDSKKFLKIMFSYNNKELIINETVPNRFSPKSPDKAHLNLHINSLELGDSAVYFCASSPGIQGHGYTFGSGTRLTVV.

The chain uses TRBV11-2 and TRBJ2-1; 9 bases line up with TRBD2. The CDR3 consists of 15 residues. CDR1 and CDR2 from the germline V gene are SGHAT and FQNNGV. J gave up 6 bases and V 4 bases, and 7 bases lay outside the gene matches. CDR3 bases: TGTGCCAGCAGCTCCCGGACTAGCGAAGGCAATGAGCAGTTCTTC. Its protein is CASSSRTSEGNEQFF.

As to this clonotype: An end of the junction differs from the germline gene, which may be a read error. CDR3 bases: TGTGCCAACAGTTTGGGGCAGCAGCCCTACGAGCAGTACTTC. It specifies CANSLGQQPYEQYF. V is TRBV27 and J is TRBJ2-7; D is possibly TRBD1 (5 bases). The CDR3 consists of 14 residues. In germline, CDR1 is MNHEY, CDR2 SMNVEV (reference sequence).

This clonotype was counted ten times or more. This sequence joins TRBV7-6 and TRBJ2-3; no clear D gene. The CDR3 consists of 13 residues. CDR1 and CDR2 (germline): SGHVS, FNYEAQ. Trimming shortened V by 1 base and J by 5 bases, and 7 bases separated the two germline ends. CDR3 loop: CASSLVAGDTQYF. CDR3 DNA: TGTGCCAGCAGCTTAGTCGCAGGAGATACGCAGTATTTT.

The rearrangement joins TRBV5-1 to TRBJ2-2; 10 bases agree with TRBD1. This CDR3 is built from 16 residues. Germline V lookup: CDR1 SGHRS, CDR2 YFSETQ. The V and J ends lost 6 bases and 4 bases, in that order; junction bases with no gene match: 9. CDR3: CASTPGTGVFTGELFF. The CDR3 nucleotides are TGCGCCAGCACACCCGGGACAGGGGTCTTCACCGGGGAGCTGTTTTTT.

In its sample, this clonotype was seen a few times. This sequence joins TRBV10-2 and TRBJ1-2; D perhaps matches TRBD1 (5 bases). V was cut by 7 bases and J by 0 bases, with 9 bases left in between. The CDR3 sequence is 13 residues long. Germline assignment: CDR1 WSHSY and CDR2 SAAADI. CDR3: CASTGTTNYGYTF. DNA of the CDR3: TGCGCCAGCACCGGGACGACTAACTATGGCTACACCTTC.

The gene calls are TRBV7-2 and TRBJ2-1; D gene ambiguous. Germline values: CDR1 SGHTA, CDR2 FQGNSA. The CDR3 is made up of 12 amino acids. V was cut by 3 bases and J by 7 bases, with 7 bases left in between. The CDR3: CASSFLWNEQFF. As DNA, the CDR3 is TGTGCCAGCAGCTTCCTATGGAATGAGCAGTTCTTC.

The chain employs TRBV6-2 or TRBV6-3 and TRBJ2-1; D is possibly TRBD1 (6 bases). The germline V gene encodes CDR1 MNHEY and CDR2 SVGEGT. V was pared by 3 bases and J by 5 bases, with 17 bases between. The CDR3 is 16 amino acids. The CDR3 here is CASSYGIGQNNNEQFF. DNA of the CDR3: TGTGCCAGCAGTTATGGTATCGGACAGAACAACAATGAGCAGTTCTTC.